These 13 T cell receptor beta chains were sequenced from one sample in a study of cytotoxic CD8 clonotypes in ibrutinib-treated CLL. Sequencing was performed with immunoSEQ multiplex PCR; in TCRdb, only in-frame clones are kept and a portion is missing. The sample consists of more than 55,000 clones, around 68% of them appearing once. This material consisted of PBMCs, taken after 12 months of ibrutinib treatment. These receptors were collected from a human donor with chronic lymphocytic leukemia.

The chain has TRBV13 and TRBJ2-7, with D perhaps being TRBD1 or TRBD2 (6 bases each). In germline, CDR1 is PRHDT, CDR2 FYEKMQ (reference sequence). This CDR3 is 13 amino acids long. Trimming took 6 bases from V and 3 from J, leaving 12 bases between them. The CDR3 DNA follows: TGTGCCAGCAGTAGTGGGGGGCACTACGAGCAGTACTTC. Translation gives CASSSGGHYEQYF.

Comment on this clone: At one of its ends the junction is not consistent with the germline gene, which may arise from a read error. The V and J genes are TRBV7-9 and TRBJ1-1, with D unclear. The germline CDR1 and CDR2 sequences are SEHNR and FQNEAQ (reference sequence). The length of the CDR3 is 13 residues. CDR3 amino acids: CASSPYRNTEAFF. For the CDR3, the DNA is TGCGCCAGCAGCCCTTACAGAAACACTGAAGCTTTCTTT.

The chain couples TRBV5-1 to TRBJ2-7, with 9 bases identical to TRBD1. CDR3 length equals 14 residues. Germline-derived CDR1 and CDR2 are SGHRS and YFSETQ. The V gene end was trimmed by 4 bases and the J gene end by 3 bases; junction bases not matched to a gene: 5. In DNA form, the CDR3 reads TGCGCCAGCAGCCCCAAGGGACAGGGCTACGAGCAGTACTTC. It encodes CASSPKGQGYEQYF.

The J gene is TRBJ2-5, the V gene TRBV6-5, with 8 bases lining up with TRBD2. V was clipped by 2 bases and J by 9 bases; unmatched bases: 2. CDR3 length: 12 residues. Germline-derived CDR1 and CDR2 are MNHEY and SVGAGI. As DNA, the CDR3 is TGTGCCAGCAGTTACCCCGGGGGGGCCCAGTACTTC. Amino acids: CASSYPGGAQYF.

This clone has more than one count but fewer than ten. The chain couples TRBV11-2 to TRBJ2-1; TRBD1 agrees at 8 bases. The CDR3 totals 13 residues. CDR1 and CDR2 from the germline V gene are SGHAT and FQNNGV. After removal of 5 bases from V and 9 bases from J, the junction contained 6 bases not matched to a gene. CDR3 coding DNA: TGTGCCAGCAGCCGACAGGGGACCACTGAGCAGTTCTTC. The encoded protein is CASSRQGTTEQFF.

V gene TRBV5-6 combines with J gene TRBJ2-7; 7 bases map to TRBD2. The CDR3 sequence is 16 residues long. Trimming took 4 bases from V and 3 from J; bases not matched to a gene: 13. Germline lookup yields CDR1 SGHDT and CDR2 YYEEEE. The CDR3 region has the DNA TGTGCCAGCAGCCAACAAGGACTAGGGCCCCACTACGAGCAGTACTTC. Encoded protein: CASSQQGLGPHYEQYF.

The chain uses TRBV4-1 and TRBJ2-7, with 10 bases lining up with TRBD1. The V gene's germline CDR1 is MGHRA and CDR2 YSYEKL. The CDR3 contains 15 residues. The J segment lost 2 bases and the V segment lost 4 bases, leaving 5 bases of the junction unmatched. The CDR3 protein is CASSPGDRGTYEQYF. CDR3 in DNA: TGCGCCAGCAGCCCTGGGGACAGGGGAACCTACGAGCAGTACTTC.

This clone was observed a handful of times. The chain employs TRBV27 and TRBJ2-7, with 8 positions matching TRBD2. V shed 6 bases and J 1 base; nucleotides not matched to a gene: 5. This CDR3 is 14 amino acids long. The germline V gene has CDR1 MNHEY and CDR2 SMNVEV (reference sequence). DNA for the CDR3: TGTGCCAGCAGAAGCGGGAGTCCTTCCTACGAGCAGTACTTC. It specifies CASRSGSPSYEQYF.

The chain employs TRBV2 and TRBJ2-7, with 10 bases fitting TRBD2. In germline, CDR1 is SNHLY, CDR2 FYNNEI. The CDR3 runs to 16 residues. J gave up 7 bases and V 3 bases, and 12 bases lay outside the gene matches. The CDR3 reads CASSDRASGRWAEQYF. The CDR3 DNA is TGTGCCAGCAGTGATAGGGCTAGCGGGAGATGGGCGGAGCAGTACTTC. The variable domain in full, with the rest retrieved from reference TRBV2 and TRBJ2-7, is EPEVTQTPSHQVTQMGQEVILRCVPISNHLYFYWYRQILGQKVEFLVSFYNNEISEKSEIFDDQFSVERPDGSNFTLKIRSTKLEDSAMYFCASSDRASGRWAEQYFGPGTRLTVT.

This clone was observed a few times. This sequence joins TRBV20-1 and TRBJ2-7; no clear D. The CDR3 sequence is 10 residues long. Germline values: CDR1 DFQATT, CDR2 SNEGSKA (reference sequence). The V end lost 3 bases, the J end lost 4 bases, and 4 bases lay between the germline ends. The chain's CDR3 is CSASRYEQYF. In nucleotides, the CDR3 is TGCAGTGCTAGCCGTTACGAGCAGTACTTC.

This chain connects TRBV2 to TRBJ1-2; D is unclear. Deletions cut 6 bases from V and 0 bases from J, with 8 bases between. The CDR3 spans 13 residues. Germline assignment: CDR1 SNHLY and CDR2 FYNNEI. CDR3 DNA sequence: TGTGCCAGCAGACAAGGAGCTAACTATGGCTACACCTTC. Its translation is CASRQGANYGYTF.

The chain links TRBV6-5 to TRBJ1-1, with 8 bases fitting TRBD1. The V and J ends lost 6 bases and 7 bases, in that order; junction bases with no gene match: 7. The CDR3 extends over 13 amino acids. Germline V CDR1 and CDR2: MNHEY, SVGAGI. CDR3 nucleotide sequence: TGTGCCAGCAGCCGGACAGGGAACGGTGAAGCTTTCTTT. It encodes CASSRTGNGEAFF.

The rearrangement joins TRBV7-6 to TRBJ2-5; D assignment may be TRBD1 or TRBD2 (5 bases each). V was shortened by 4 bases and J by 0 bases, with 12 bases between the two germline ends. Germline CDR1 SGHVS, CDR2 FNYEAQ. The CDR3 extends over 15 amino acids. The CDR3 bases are TGTGCCAGCAGCTCGGGACGGGAATACCAAGAGACCCAGTACTTC. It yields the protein CASSSGREYQETQYF.